These 9 T cell receptor beta chains were all obtained from the same sample, sequenced in a study of cytomegalovirus exposure and HLA in healthy donors. PCR involved 60 Vbeta and 13 Jbeta primers. Here immunoSEQ multiplex PCR was the method, and the copy in TCRdb shows in-frame clones only, minus some. This sample has around 200,000 clones, with more than 60% found just once. Sequenced: PBMCs. The receptors derive from a woman in her fifties or sixties in good health and CMV-seropositive.

The chain joins TRBV30 to TRBJ2-7; D possibly corresponds to TRBD1 (6 bases). Trimming left V 1 base short and J 8 bases short, with 15 bases between. The length of the CDR3 is 13 residues. Germline lookup yields CDR1 GTSNPN and CDR2 SVGIG (reference sequence). CDR3 protein: CAWSGGLEGQQYF. Here the CDR3 DNA reads TGTGCCTGGAGTGGGGGGCTAGAGGGTCAGCAGTACTTC.

The chain combines TRBV7-3 with TRBJ2-1; TRBD2 matches at 15 bases. Germline values: CDR1 SGHTA, CDR2 FQGTGA. Trimming took 6 bases from V and 15 from J; bases not matched to a gene: 12. CDR3 length: 15 residues. Here the CDR3 DNA reads TGTGCCAGCAGTCCGCCAGGACTAGCGGGAGGGCCCTTGTTCTTC. Its translation is CASSPPGLAGGPLFF.

This clone was counted between two and nine times. Other DNA sequences in this specimen translate into the identical CDR3. The chain is built from TRBV6-5 and TRBJ1-2; 8 bases map to TRBD1. Germline V gives CDR1 MNHEY, CDR2 SVGAGI. The CDR3 is 14 residues long. V dropped 6 bases and J dropped 3; count of bases not matched to a gene: 6. CDR3 amino acids: CASRSQGVDYGYTF. The DNA of the CDR3 is TGTGCCAGCAGGTCACAGGGGGTTGACTATGGCTACACCTTC.

V gene TRBV28 combines with J gene TRBJ2-7; the D gene is possibly TRBD2 (6 bases). V lost 4 bases, J lost 3 bases, and 19 bases lay in between. The germline CDR1 and CDR2 sequences are MDHEN and SYDVKM. The CDR3 extends over 16 amino acids. CDR3 protein: CASSSYLWGDDYEQYF. The CDR3 bases are TGTGCCAGCAGTTCCTACCTCTGGGGGGATGACTACGAGCAGTACTTC.

V usage is TRBV2 and J usage is TRBJ2-5; 7 nucleotides line up with TRBD1. The CDR3 is 11 amino acids. CDR1 SNHLY and CDR2 FYNNEI come from the germline V gene. V lost 5 bases, J lost 9 bases, and 3 bases stayed unmatched. The CDR3 protein is CASSLGTAQYF. As DNA, the CDR3 is TGTGCCAGCAGTCTGGGGACAGCCCAGTACTTC.

The genes are TRBV5-1 and TRBJ1-6; 9 bases map to TRBD1. Germline CDR1 reads SGHRS; CDR2 reads YFSETQ. V was clipped by 3 bases and J by 9 bases; unmatched bases: 7. This CDR3 has 15 amino acids. The CDR3 region is CASSWGGQGGSPLHF. CDR3 nucleotides: TGCGCCAGCAGCTGGGGGGGACAGGGAGGTTCACCCCTCCACTTT.

The chain joins TRBV10-3 to TRBJ2-3; TRBD2 agrees at 9 bases. This CDR3 has 16 amino acids. V lost 2 bases, J lost 0 bases, and 3 bases stayed unmatched. CDR1 and CDR2 from the germline V gene are ENHRY and SYGVKD. Here the CDR3 DNA reads TGTGCCATCAGTGAGGGGACTAGCCAAAGCACAGATACGCAGTATTTT. Translating gives CAISEGTSQSTDTQYF.

The V gene is TRBV2, the J gene TRBJ1-2, with D possibly TRBD1 on 6 matching bases. CDR1 and CDR2 from the germline V gene are SNHLY and FYNNEI. CDR3 length: 12 amino acids. Trimming removed 9 bases at V and 2 bases at J, with 10 bases between. The CDR3, as DNA: TGTGCCAGTACGGACAGCAACTATGGCTACACCTTC. Translating it yields CASTDSNYGYTF.

The chain recombines TRBV6-6 with TRBJ2-7; D ambiguous. Germline CDR1 is MNHNY and CDR2 is SVGAGI (reference sequence). The CDR3 has 14 residues. V was trimmed by 7 bases and J by 0 bases, leaving 13 bases between them. DNA for the CDR3: TGTGCCAGCAAAACGCACCTGAGCTCCTACGAGCAGTACTTC. Its protein product is CASKTHLSSYEQYF.